Below, 22 T cell receptor beta chains from the same sample are listed, as sequenced in a study of T cells after yellow fever vaccination (dated by TCRdb to the late 2010s). The treatment or condition label, read with the paper, signifies: live attenuated yellow fever vaccine strain. The library was prepared using 5' RACE. Instrument on record: Illumina HiSeq 2500. TCRdb ran its own pipeline on the public reads, namely fastp trimming at Q25 and MiXCR clone calling, and kept in-frame beta chains. Rows are combined by CDR3 protein, so each entry shows the most common genes and DNA. Within this sample are over 110,000 distinct CDR3 sequences, with more than 6% of them counted one time only. The top ten clones comprise about 0.73% of the sample. The sequenced sample was CD4+ T cells sorted from PBMCs, obtained 5 days after the yellow fever booster vaccination. The receptors here all came from a young man who received the YFV17D yellow fever vaccine.

This clonotype occurred many times. V is TRBV20-1 and J is TRBJ1-6; D gene uncertain. The germline V gene has CDR1 DFQATT and CDR2 SNEGSKA (reference sequence). The CDR3 length is 14 residues. The ends were cut back, 1 base at V and 0 bases at J, with 4 bases in the middle. The CDR3 nucleotides are TGCAGTGCTAGAGCAAGCTCCTATAATTCACCCCTCCACTTT. It codes for CSARASSYNSPLHF.

This clonotype has a count of ten or more. The rearrangement links TRBV12-3 or TRBV12-4 to TRBJ2-1; D uncertain. The V and J ends lost 4 bases and 7 bases respectively, with 8 bases between them. The CDR3 extends over 12 amino acids. The CDR3: CASSSFKNEQFF. CDR3 sequence (DNA): TGTGCCAGCAGTTCTTTTAAGAATGAGCAGTTCTTC.

There are a few counts of this clonotype. The chain links TRBV9 to TRBJ2-1, with TRBD2 identical over 9 bases. Trimming at V came to 4 bases and at J to 8 bases, leaving 7 bases not matched to a gene. Per germline, CDR1 SGDLS and CDR2 YYNGEE. The CDR3 consists of 14 residues. Written as DNA, the CDR3 is TGTGCCAGCAGCCCGTACGGCGGGGGGGATGAGCAGTTCTTC. Encoded protein: CASSPYGGGDEQFF.

In this sample, this clonotype turned up a few times. The chain combines TRBV6-2 or TRBV6-3 with TRBJ1-2; no clear D gene. The V end was cut by 4 bases, the J end by 4 bases, with 13 bases between. The length of the CDR3 is 14 residues. Germline lookup yields CDR1 MNHEY and CDR2 SVGEGT. The CDR3 loop reads CASSFPASTYGYTF. In DNA, the CDR3 is TGTGCCAGCAGTTTTCCGGCCTCTACCTATGGCTACACCTTC.

This clonotype was seen at least ten times. The V call is TRBV20-1, the J call TRBJ1-1; D possibly corresponds to TRBD1 (5 bases). Looked up from germline, CDR1 is DFQATT and CDR2 is SNEGSKA (reference sequence). CDR3 length: 12 residues. Trimming removed 2 bases from V and 3 bases from J, with 7 bases in between. The CDR3 region is CSARTGYTEAFF. The CDR3 DNA sequence: TGCAGTGCTAGAACAGGTTACACTGAAGCTTTCTTT.

In this sample, this clonotype turned up many times. The chain has TRBV5-4 and TRBJ2-3, with 11 bases that match TRBD2. CDR1 and CDR2 (germline): SGHNT, YYREEE (reference sequence). The CDR3 is 16 amino acids. The ends lost 4 bases at V and 1 base at J; junction bases unmatched: 5. The chain's CDR3 is CASSTQTSGGTDTQYF. The CDR3 nucleotides are TGTGCCAGCAGCACCCAGACTAGCGGGGGCACAGATACGCAGTATTTT. The variable domain in full, completed from reference TRBV5-4 and TRBJ2-3, reads ETGVTQSPTHLIKTRGQQVTLRCSSQSGHNTVSWYQQALGQGPQFIFQYYREEENGRGNFPPRFSGLQFPNYSSELNVNALELDDSALYLCASSTQTSGGTDTQYFGPGTRLTVL.

This clonotype was counted between two and nine times. V is TRBV20-1 and J is TRBJ2-6, with D hard to call. With 0 bases removed from V and 2 bases from J, the gap between germline ends came to 14 bases. This CDR3 is built from 17 residues. Germline V gives CDR1 DFQATT, CDR2 SNEGSKA (reference sequence). The CDR3 nucleotides read TGCAGTGCTAGAGACGGCAGATATCCGCCTGGGGCCAACGTCCTGACTTTC. Amino acid sequence: CSARDGRYPPGANVLTF.

Remarks on this clonotype: This sequence may be a read error, since a much larger clone differs from it by one base. This sequence joins TRBV5-1 and TRBJ2-1; D is possibly TRBD2 (5 bases). V was pared by 2 bases and J by 5 bases, with 11 bases between. The CDR3 is 14 residues long. Per the germline V gene, CDR1 is SGHRS and CDR2 is YFSETQ. Here the CDR3 reads CASSLGSANNEQFF. CDR3 DNA: TGCGCCAGCAGCTTAGGTAGCGCGAACAATGAGCAGTTCTTC.

This clonotype was counted ten times or more. The genes are TRBV4-3 and TRBJ2-7; TRBD2 aligns across 9 bases. CDR1 and CDR2 (germline): LGHNA, YSLEER. This CDR3 is built from 15 residues. J lost 6 bases, V lost 1 base, and 7 bases had no gene match. The CDR3 DNA reads TGCGCCAGCAGCCAAGGGGCGGGAGGGTCTTCCGAGCAGTACTTC. This sequence encodes CASSQGAGGSSEQYF.

This clonotype was seen ten or more times. V and J are TRBV5-1 and TRBJ1-6; D gene uncertain. The V end was cut by 4 bases, the J end by 7 bases, with 9 bases between. CDR3 length equals 13 residues. Germline V CDR1 and CDR2: SGHRS, YFSETQ. The CDR3 nucleotides are TGCGCCAGCAGCCCCGGAGGAAATTCACCCCTCCACTTT. It specifies CASSPGGNSPLHF.

This clonotype was observed a single time. A much larger clone lies one base from this, so it may be a read error. This rearrangement joins TRBV20-1 to TRBJ2-7; 8 bases agree with TRBD2. Germline CDR1 and CDR2: DFQATT and SNEGSKA (reference sequence). V dropped 1 base and J dropped 3; count of bases not matched to a gene: 2. CDR3 size: 13 residues. The chain's CDR3 is CSARAGGVYEQYF. In DNA form, the CDR3 reads TGCAGTGCTAGAGCGGGAGGGGTCTACGAGCAGTACTTC.

This clonotype was observed many times. The rearrangement uses TRBV3-1 and TRBJ2-3, with D perhaps assigned TRBD1 or TRBD2 (5 bases each). With 0 bases removed from V and 10 bases from J, the gap between germline ends came to 11 bases. CDR3 length: 13 residues. The germline V gene has CDR1 LGHDT and CDR2 YNNKEL (reference sequence). The CDR3 nucleotides are TGTGCCAGCAGCCAAGACCAATGGGGGTCGCAGTATTTT. Residues: CASSQDQWGSQYF.

The chain links TRBV7-2 to TRBJ2-5; 7 nucleotides agree with TRBD2. The junction had 11 bases not matched to a gene; V was cut back by 5 bases and J by 2 bases. The germline V gene encodes CDR1 SGHTA and CDR2 FQGNSA. The CDR3 totals 16 residues. The CDR3 DNA sequence: TGTGCCAGCAGCCCACGATTAGCGGGCCCACAAGAGACCCAGTACTTC. It encodes CASSPRLAGPQETQYF.

In the case of this clonotype: Being one base from a much bigger clone, this may be a read error. The DNA for the CDR3 is TGTGCCGGCACTAGGGACCGGTGGGGAGGTGCTTTCTTT. It yields the protein CAGTRDRWGGAFF. This rearrangement joins TRBV12-3 or TRBV12-4 to TRBJ1-1; possible D gene TRBD1, 5 bases. The V end was cut by 11 bases, the J end by 11 bases, with 24 bases between. This CDR3 contains 13 residues.

With regard to this clonotype: This may stem from a read error, because a much larger clone lies one nucleotide away. This rearrangement joins TRBV2 to TRBJ2-2; D not resolved. The CDR3 is made up of 11 amino acids. Germline assignment: CDR1 SNHLY and CDR2 FYNNEI. The DNA of the CDR3 is TGTGCCAGCAGTGTTGTCGGGCAGCTGTTTTTT. It codes for CASSVVGQLFF. Looking up the rest from reference TRBV2 and TRBJ2-2 gives the full variable domain: EPEVTQTPSHQVTQMGQEVILRCVPISNHLYFYWYRQILGQKVEFLVSFYNNEISEKSEIFDDQFSVERPDGSNFTLKIRSTKLEDSAMYFCASSVVGQLFFGEGSRLTVL.

This clonotype came up many times. The chain uses TRBV6-1 and TRBJ2-5; TRBD2 aligns across 7 bases. CDR1 MNHNS and CDR2 SASEGT come from the germline V gene. The V gene end was trimmed by 6 bases and the J gene end by 2 bases; junction bases not matched to a gene: 9. The CDR3 totals 15 residues. The CDR3: CASRKAGPIQETQYF. CDR3 nucleotides: TGTGCCAGCAGGAAAGCGGGACCCATTCAAGAGACCCAGTACTTC.

This clonotype was found many times. This rearrangement joins TRBV10-3 to TRBJ2-5; tentative D call: TRBD1 (5 bases). With 7 bases removed from V and 5 bases from J, the gap between germline ends came to 14 bases. The CDR3 runs to 13 residues. Germline CDR1 reads ENHRY; CDR2 reads SYGVKD. In DNA form, the CDR3 reads TGTGCCATCATGGCAGGGCTCGGGGAGACCCAGTACTTC. Translating it yields CAIMAGLGETQYF.

In its sample, this clonotype was seen a few times. The chain carries TRBV5-1 and TRBJ2-7; no clear D gene. V dropped 0 bases and J dropped 3 bases, with 13 bases sitting between them. The CDR3 totals 15 residues. Germline V gene sequence: CDR1 SGHRS, CDR2 YFSETQ. The CDR3 DNA reads TGCGCCAGCAGCTTGGGTACGGGCTCCTACTACGAGCAGTACTTC. As protein: CASSLGTGSYYEQYF.

A remark on this clonotype: A much larger clone sits a single nucleotide away, making a read error possible. J is TRBJ2-7 and V is TRBV20-1; 8 bases are shared with TRBD2. Germline loops: CDR1 DFQATT, CDR2 SNEGSKA (reference sequence). The CDR3 is 13 residues long. CDR3 residues: CCASKAGDREQYF. The CDR3 DNA is TGCTGTGCTAGTAAAGCGGGAGACCGAGAGCAGTACTTC.

This clonotype has ten or more counts. The chain uses TRBV20-1 and TRBJ2-5, with 11 bases that match TRBD2. The CDR3 sequence is 13 residues long. V was clipped by 5 bases and J by 1 base; unmatched bases: 0. CDR1 DFQATT and CDR2 SNEGSKA come from the germline V gene (reference sequence). Here the CDR3 reads CSAGTSGQETQYF. DNA for the CDR3: TGCAGTGCTGGGACTAGCGGCCAAGAGACCCAGTACTTC.

This clonotype was seen many times. The rearrangement links TRBV10-2 to TRBJ2-3; 15 bases align to TRBD2. There are 16 residues in the CDR3. Germline CDR1 and CDR2: WSHSY and SAAADI. V dropped 4 bases and J dropped 3; count of bases not matched to a gene: 2. CDR3 in amino acids: CASSGGTSGRTDTQYF. The CDR3 DNA follows: TGCGCCAGCAGTGGGGGGACTAGCGGGAGGACAGATACGCAGTATTTT.

J is TRBJ1-1 and V is TRBV12-5; unclear D gene. With 0 bases removed from V and 3 bases from J, the gap between germline ends came to 11 bases. In germline, CDR1 is LGHNT, CDR2 FRNRAP. The CDR3 contains 15 residues. CDR3 nucleotides: TGTGCTAGTGGTTTGGTCACGGGAAGAGACACTGAAGCTTTCTTT. It translates to CASGLVTGRDTEAFF.